This TCR beta chain was retrieved from a study of T-cell reconstitution after alpha-beta-depleted transplantation in children. This CDR3 is 14 amino acids long. Germline CDR1 and CDR2: DFQATT and SNEGSKA (reference sequence). V was pared by 1 base and J by 5 bases, with 7 bases of the junction left unmatched. TCRbeta library construction was performed incorporating unique molecular identifiers. TCRdb analysed the PCR reads with MiXCR anew, one entry per CDR3 protein. The sample carries 500,000 or so distinct CDR3 sequences, approximately 29% recorded once. Source: PBMCs from the stem cell graft donor, taken from the stem cell graft. The V call is TRBV20-1, the J call TRBJ1-1; 7 bases map to TRBD1. This receptor was identified in a human donor who donated a stem cell graft to a child with aplastic anemia. The CDR3, as DNA: TGCAGTGCTAGAGGTTGGGACAGTGGAACTGAAGCTTTCTTT. Protein product: CSARGWDSGTEAFF.